Below are 9 T cell receptor beta chains sequenced from a single sample in a study of cytomegalovirus exposure and HLA in healthy donors. It was with 60 Vbeta and 13 Jbeta primers that the PCR ran. Libraries were prepared by immunoSEQ multiplex PCR; TCRdb keeps only in-frame clonotypes and omits some of them. The sample has under 200,000 clones, about 12% seen once. The sequencing input was PBMCs. These receptors all stem from a man in his fifties or sixties in good health and CMV-seropositive.

The genes are TRBV7-9 and TRBJ1-2; D gene ambiguous. Trimming took off 7 bases at V and 0 bases at J, with 6 bases between the two ends. The germline V gene has CDR1 SEHNR and CDR2 FQNEAQ (reference sequence). There are 12 residues in the CDR3. This chain's CDR3 is CASTGSNYGYTF. CDR3 sequence (DNA): TGTGCCAGCACGGGGTCTAACTATGGCTACACCTTC.

This clone was picked up a small number of times. The genes are TRBV10-3 and TRBJ2-6; TRBD2 aligns across 8 bases. The CDR3 length is 18 residues. V was pared by 5 bases and J by 1 base, with 10 bases of the junction left unmatched. Per germline, CDR1 ENHRY and CDR2 SYGVKD. CDR3 residues: CAISRMGTSRSGANVLTF. In DNA form, the CDR3 reads TGTGCCATCAGTAGGATGGGGACTAGTAGATCTGGGGCCAACGTCCTGACTTTC.

J is TRBJ1-4 and V is TRBV7-2, with 7 bases fitting TRBD1. Germline CDR1 is SGHTA and CDR2 is FQGNSA. J gave up 8 bases and V 1 base, and 10 bases lay outside the gene matches. The CDR3 sequence is 16 residues long. CDR3 in amino acids: CASSLDSTGVGEKLFF. The CDR3 DNA reads as TGTGCCAGCAGCTTAGACTCAACAGGGGTGGGGGAAAAACTGTTTTTT.

The chain has TRBV19 and TRBJ1-5; D is undetermined. The V gene's germline CDR1 is LNHDA and CDR2 SQIVND (reference sequence). V was shortened by 4 bases and J by 3 bases, with 13 bases between the two germline ends. This CDR3 spans 15 amino acids. CDR3 sequence: CASSTGGTDNQPQHF. The DNA of the CDR3 is TGTGCCAGTAGTACAGGTGGAACAGACAATCAGCCCCAGCATTTT.

This clone was counted only a few times. The gene calls are TRBV29-1 and TRBJ1-2; perhaps TRBD1 as D (5 bases). The germline gives CDR1 SQVTM, CDR2 ANQGSEA. This CDR3 spans 14 amino acids. V shed 6 bases and J shed 8 bases, with 22 bases lying between them. The CDR3 DNA is TGCAGCGTCGCTATTGGACACCCTTCGAACGGCTACACCTTC. Translating gives CSVAIGHPSNGYTF.

This clone has only a few counts. This rearrangement joins TRBV4-3 to TRBJ2-3; 12 nucleotides agree with TRBD2. Germline V gene data show CDR1 as LGHNA and CDR2 as YSLEER. Trimming removed 1 base from V and 5 bases from J; junction bases left unmatched: 10. CDR3 length equals 18 residues. CDR3 in amino acids: CASSQGVLAGGFGDTQYF. As DNA, the CDR3 is TGCGCCAGCAGCCAAGGAGTCCTAGCGGGGGGGTTCGGAGATACGCAGTATTTT.

At least ten counts were recorded for this clone. V and J are TRBV7-2 and TRBJ1-2; 8 bases line up with TRBD1. This CDR3 is 13 amino acids long. With V trimmed by 7 bases and J by 8 bases, 9 bases remained unmatched. Germline CDR1 is SGHTA and CDR2 is FQGNSA. CDR3 in amino acids: CASTQYRGEGYTF. The DNA for the CDR3 is TGTGCCAGCACCCAGTACAGGGGGGAGGGCTACACCTTC.

This clone was found a few times. The V call is TRBV5-6, the J call TRBJ2-2; TRBD2 aligns across 10 bases. V was clipped by 4 bases and J by 7 bases; unmatched bases: 13. The CDR3 loop spans 17 amino acids. Germline V gives CDR1 SGHDT, CDR2 YYEEEE. The CDR3 DNA follows: TGTGCCAGCAGCCCCCCAAGCGGGGGGGCCTCGGGCGGGGAGCTGTTTTTT. Amino acids: CASSPPSGGASGGELFF.

In this sample, this clone turned up a few times. The chain links TRBV10-3 to TRBJ1-6; 10 bases are a match to TRBD1. J lost 8 bases, V lost 6 bases, and 7 bases had no gene match. The CDR3 is 15 residues long. The germline V gene encodes CDR1 ENHRY and CDR2 SYGVKD. The CDR3 reads CAISQTGQGYSPLHF. In DNA form, the CDR3 reads TGTGCCATCAGCCAAACGGGACAGGGGTATTCACCCCTCCACTTT.